This TCR beta chain came from a study of regulatory T cells in long-lasting Graves disease (dated by TCRdb to about 2021). Broadly, across the study: In the newly diagnosed Graves' disease group, patients had been taking antithyroid drugs for less than 3 months. Persistent Graves' disease patients were compared with newly diagnosed Graves' disease patients by peripheral blood TCR sequencing and RNA sequencing. The study was registered as a clinical trial and conducted in China. A total of 33 samples underwent TCR sequencing: around 13 from persistent and roughly 20 from newly diagnosed Graves' disease patients. Overall results and qualifications from the work: TRBV28, TRBJ1-2 and TRBJ2-5 were preferentially used in persistent disease, while TRBV20-1 and TRBJ2-1 were favored in newly diagnosed disease. Persistent Graves' disease patients showed lower TCR Shannon entropy and fewer highly expanded clones than newly diagnosed patients, suggesting clonal expansion. The study examined only peripheral blood because the primary lesion, thyroid tissue, could not be accessed. The authors noted that the small sample size was a limitation that may lower accuracy. Persistent patients shared more public clonotypes among themselves (under 3,000) than newly diagnosed patients did (nearly 1,000). Sequencing and analysis were restricted to the TCR beta chain.

Based on the germline V gene (reference sequence), the CDR1 and CDR2 sequences are SEHNR and FQNEAQ. V is pared back by 5 bases and J by 5 bases, with 15 bases lying between the germline termini. The CDR3 covers 14 residues, taking in both the cysteine and the phenylalanine. Left in the record is the CDR3 DNA by itself, 42 bases read in frame from the first base. Library construction relied on multiplex PCR. Sequencing instrument: Illumina HiSeq 4000. CDR3 regions were amplified by Arm-PCR with iRepertoire HTBI primers to construct TCR beta libraries. PCR products were gel purified before sequencing. The paper's data handling went like this. Gene usage analysis of CDR3 amino acid clonotypes used the 62 TRBV and about 15 TRBJ segments found across samples. COPE and FqMerger were used to merge filtered high-quality paired reads into contigs. BLAST was used to align contigs to IMGT TRBV, TRBD and TRBJ reference genes, with CDR3 defined following IMGT. Any clonotype with a frequency above 0.1% was counted as a highly expanded clone. Shannon entropy served as the measure of repertoire diversity, while the Gini coefficient captured V-J evenness. A clonotype was considered public if more than one individual shared it. TCRdb reworked the public reads: Q25 trimming with fastp, MiXCR clone assembly, productive beta chains retained. Identical CDR3 proteins give one entry, which carries the most common genes and DNA. The V and J calls were determined by TCRdb, not by the authors. The sample yields around 470,000 distinct CDR3 sequences; 12% to 15% were counted once. The ten largest clones capture under 20% of the sample.

A note on this clonotype: It has no known antigen specificity. The input lacks base qualities; no much larger clone sits a single base away.

The time point label, as the study defines it: newly diagnosed GD, antithyroid drugs for less than 3 months. RNA was extracted from PBMCs in TRIzol for both TCR sequencing and RNA sequencing. The diagnosis of Graves' disease followed American Thyroid Association guidelines. The patients came from an endocrinology department in Xi'an, China. Each patient gave 7 to 9.5 milliliters of peripheral blood, collected in an EDTA anticoagulant tube. Ficoll Paque Plus density gradient separation was used to isolate PBMCs, and no further T cell sorting was performed. An Agilent 2100 Bioanalyzer and agarose gel were used to check RNA quality, and a NanoDrop 2000 was used to measure RNA concentration. The same specimen was also included in a second study, on T cells in Graves' hyperthyroidism and ophthalmopathy. Looking at the second paper: Stable Graves' hyperthyroidism was defined as the absence of progression to ophthalmopathy over 18 months of follow-up. The hyperthyroidism patients were between 18 and 65 years old and newly diagnosed, with a disease duration of less than 2 months. Patients with uncontrolled infections, other autoimmune diseases, pregnancy or lactation were excluded. Diagnoses relied on clinical symptoms, serum thyroxine and TRAb, thyroid ultrasound and orbital computed tomography. For the first round of RT-PCR on the TCR CDR3, the HTBI primer set was used together with the Qiagen OneStep RT-PCR kit. Most expanded thyroid clonotypes (frequency above 0.001) were also found in blood, which suggests that blood repertoires may mirror thyroid immune responses. A 13 V-J signature model separated ophthalmopathy from stable hyperthyroidism, with approximately 87% sensitivity and roughly 81% specificity in cross-validation and 80%/75% in testing. During validation, the model predicted progression to ophthalmopathy a median of about 6.3 months ahead of onset, with around 71% sensitivity and about 72% specificity. To identify distinguishing TCR V-J signatures, a discovery cohort of 90 to 100 patients was used, comprising some 45 with Graves' ophthalmopathy and about 59 with stable Graves' hyperthyroidism. Whether ophthalmopathy could be predicted prospectively was tested in an independent validation cohort made up of roughly 20 hyperthyroidism patients plus 17 patients who later progressed to ophthalmopathy. The approximately 100 discovery patients were divided at random into training and test sets in a 7:3 ratio. In roughly six Graves' hyperthyroidism patients, the study also compared T-cell repertoires from thyroid tissue with T-cell repertoires from blood. Once sampling was done, hyperthyroidism patients were given methimazole at a starting dose of 30 mg daily, whereas ophthalmopathy patients were given high-dose intravenous methylprednisolone. Libraries were constructed in a second round of multiplex PCR, after which size selection and purification were carried out. Paired-end sequencing of the libraries was performed with 100 bp reads on an Illumina HiSeq2000. SOAPnuke was used to process the raw data, removing reads that contained adapters or uncalled bases, had a mean Phred below 15, or lacked an exact match to the constant primer or identifier. High-quality paired reads were merged with COPE v1.2.5, and unique nucleotide sequences were defined as clonotypes. MiTCR v1.1 was used to align clonotypes to the IMGT TRBV, TRBD and TRBJ reference segments. The analysis included only V-J combinations with a frequency above 0.0001, which together covered approximately 99% of the repertoires. A TCS score was defined as the ratio of F50 (clonal expansion) to E x V (chaos), with BLOSUM62-based TCRdist applied between CDR3 peptides within each V-J. Welch's t-statistics and random forest reduced approximately 520 V-J features to about 12, which were used in a naive Bayes classifier (R e1071). Sample size was not statistically predetermined, and investigators were not blinded to group allocation. According to the paper, TCR Vbeta CDR3 sequencing was carried out on roughly 130 peripheral blood samples, which came from around 43 ophthalmopathy, roughly 75 hyperthyroidism and approximately 17 progressor patients.

This TCR was recovered from a woman in her 50s with Graves disease. Donor details come from another sample of the same person, matched by shared clones. Sequenced here: peripheral blood mononuclear cells (PBMCs), sampled at new diagnosis, from a patient treated with antithyroid drugs. The V and J segments used are TRBV7-9 and TRBJ1-1, and possibly TRBD1, on 5 matching bases. The CDR3 loop reads CASSPWDQGTEAFF. The bases read TGTGCCAGCAGCCCATGGGACCAAGGGACTGAAGCTTTCTTT. Outside the CDR3, residues come from the reference TRBV7-9 and TRBJ1-1 proteins, so the full variable domain is: DTGVSQNPRHKITKRGQNVTFRCDPISEHNRLYWYRQTLGQGPEFLTYFQNEAQLEKSRLLSDRFSAERPKGSFSTLEIQRTEQGDSAMYLCASSPWDQGTEAFFGQGTRLTVV.